The 3 T cell receptor beta chains in this list originate from one sample, sequenced in a study of response to subunit inactivated influenza vaccine. From the RT-PCR reads, TCRdb called clonotypes with MiXCR, one entry per CDR3 protein. Seen here are roughly 540,000 distinct CDR3 sequences, under 25% observed once, and the top ten hold around 2.8%. These data were likewise used in another study, on T cells expressing NK-cell markers. This second report adds: What made the TCR beta cDNA was 5'RACE template switching with UMIs.

The material sequenced was CD4+ T cells sorted from PBMCs, taken roughly 12 days after vaccination. These receptors were obtained from a man aged 45-60 years who received an inactivated influenza vaccine.

The chain combines TRBV10-3 with TRBJ2-1, with D possibly being TRBD2 (5 bases). CDR1 is ENHRY and CDR2 is SYGVKD in the germline V gene. CDR3 length: 15 residues. V lost 6 bases to trimming and J lost 0 bases, with 12 bases between them. The CDR3 bases are TGTGCCATCAGGTTCGGGGTGAGCTCCTACAATGAGCAGTTCTTC. It specifies CAIRFGVSSYNEQFF.

This clonotype was recorded a few times. V and J are TRBV5-5 and TRBJ2-1; no reliable D call. The CDR3 consists of 14 residues. CDR1 and CDR2 (germline): SGHKS, YYEKEE (reference sequence). The V gene lost 1 base and the J gene lost 9 bases, with 14 bases spanning the gap. In DNA, the CDR3 is TGTGCCAGCAGCTTGATGACCGAAGGTGGTGAGCAGTTCTTC. Residues: CASSLMTEGGEQFF.

The CDR3 spells CASSQVPGRDYGYTF. CDR3 nucleotide sequence: TGCGCCAGCAGCCAAGTCCCGGGCAGGGACTATGGCTACACCTTC. The chain employs TRBV4-3 and TRBJ1-2, with D possibly being TRBD1 (5 bases). CDR1 and CDR2 from the germline V gene are LGHNA and YSLEER. The CDR3 has 15 residues. V lost 1 base to trimming and J lost 3 bases, with 12 bases between them.